The next 27 T cell receptor beta chains were all read from a single sample in a study of blood T cell repertoires in COVID-19. TCRdb's copy holds only in-frame clones and misses some; the assay was immunoSEQ multiplex PCR. The top ten clones hold approximately 10% of a sample with some 54,000 clones, roughly 89% of them seen once. The specimen was peripheral blood. The receptor set was obtained from a man older than 75 with active or convalescent COVID-19.

The chain links TRBV12-3 or TRBV12-4 to TRBJ2-1; 7 bases align to TRBD1. The CDR3 runs 13 residues. V gave up 5 bases and J gave up 7 bases; unmatched junction bases: 5. The DNA for the CDR3 is TGTGCCAGCAGTAAGGCGGACAGGAATGAGCAGTTCTTC. It codes for CASSKADRNEQFF.

This clone appeared a single time. The rearrangement links TRBV3-1 (or the pseudogene TRBV3-2) to TRBJ1-2; TRBD1 matches 7 bases. The CDR3 length is 15 residues. The germline gives CDR1 LGHDT, CDR2 YNNKEL (reference sequence). With V trimmed by 1 base and J by 0 bases, 2 bases remained unmatched. DNA of the CDR3: TGTGCCAGCAGCCAAGGGACAGGCCCTAACTATGGCTACACCTTC. Its translation is CASSQGTGPNYGYTF.

This clone was observed once. The chain uses TRBV3-1 (or the pseudogene TRBV3-2) and TRBJ1-5, with a weak D call TRBD1 (6 bases). The CDR3 loop spans 13 amino acids. Germline V lookup: CDR1 LGHDT, CDR2 YNNKEL (reference sequence). V was shortened by 2 bases and J by 6 bases, with 8 bases between the two germline ends. CDR3 residues: CASSQQGFQPQHF. The CDR3, as DNA: TGTGCCAGCAGCCAACAGGGGTTTCAGCCCCAGCATTTT.

CDR3 in DNA: TGTGCCAGCAGCCAAACTAATGGGGGGGAGCCCCAGCATTTT. Translated, it gives CASSQTNGGEPQHF. This chain uses TRBV3-1 (or the pseudogene TRBV3-2) with TRBJ1-5; tentative D call: TRBD1 (5 bases). CDR3 length equals 14 residues. Looked up from germline, CDR1 is LGHDT and CDR2 is YNNKEL (reference sequence). Trimming cost V 2 bases and J 8 bases, with 13 bases left between them.

This clone was recorded once. The chain combines TRBV9 with TRBJ2-7, with a tentative D call TRBD2 (6 bases). The germline gives CDR1 SGDLS, CDR2 YYNGEE. V gave up 0 bases and J gave up 4 bases, with 14 bases separating them. This CDR3 is 15 amino acids long. CDR3: CASSVGPREVYEQYF. The CDR3 region has the DNA TGTGCCAGCAGCGTAGGTCCCAGGGAGGTGTACGAGCAGTACTTC.

V gene TRBV5-1 combines with J gene TRBJ2-7; TRBD1 matches 8 bases. The CDR3 has 19 residues. The V gene's germline CDR1 is SGHRS and CDR2 YFSETQ. V dropped 1 base and J dropped 0; count of bases not matched to a gene: 15. The CDR3 sequence is CASSLFGDRNLIFSYEQYF. CDR3 sequence (DNA): TGCGCCAGCAGCTTGTTTGGGGACAGGAACTTGATTTTCTCCTACGAGCAGTACTTC.

The chain couples TRBV7-2 to TRBJ2-5; possibly TRBD2 for D (6 bases). CDR1 and CDR2 (germline): SGHTA, FQGNSA. Trimming took 5 bases from V and 2 from J, leaving 15 bases between them. The CDR3 spans 15 residues. The CDR3: CASSRITGTQETQYF. The CDR3 coding sequence is TGTGCCAGCAGCCGCATCACGGGGACTCAAGAGACCCAGTACTTC.

CDR3 in DNA: TGTGCCAGCAGGCCAGGGGTAGGGGCCAACGTCCTGACTTTC. Protein sequence: CASRPGVGANVLTF. The chain links TRBV6-5 to TRBJ2-6; D might be TRBD1 (6 bases). This CDR3 comprises 14 residues. From germline, CDR1 is MNHEY and CDR2 SVGAGI. Deletions cut 6 bases from V and 4 bases from J, with 10 bases between.

V and J are TRBV10-2 and TRBJ2-7; TRBD2 matches at 9 bases. The CDR3 is 13 amino acids. Unmatched junction bases numbered 8, after V lost 10 bases and J lost 4 bases. Germline V gene data show CDR1 as WSHSY and CDR2 as SAAADI. The CDR3 DNA is TGCGCCACCGGGCGGGAGGGCCCATACGAGCAGTACTTC. The encoded protein is CATGREGPYEQYF.

This clone has a handful of counts. The J gene is TRBJ2-7, the V gene TRBV6-5, with 10 bases fitting TRBD1. Germline V gene sequence: CDR1 MNHEY, CDR2 SVGAGI. Unmatched junction bases numbered 6, after V lost 7 bases and J lost 3 bases. The CDR3 runs to 14 residues. The CDR3 here is CASNRDRGFYEQYF. CDR3 bases: TGTGCCAGCAACCGGGACAGGGGCTTCTACGAGCAGTACTTC.

The CDR3 DNA is TGTGCCAGCAGTAAAACAGGGAGTTTTAGCACTGAAGCTTTCTTT. It encodes CASSKTGSFSTEAFF. V is TRBV6-5 and J is TRBJ1-1; D perhaps matches TRBD1 (6 bases). Trimming took 5 bases from V and 4 from J, leaving 17 bases between them. Germline assignment: CDR1 MNHEY and CDR2 SVGAGI. CDR3 length: 15 amino acids.

The rearrangement joins TRBV30 to TRBJ1-1, with a possible D match to TRBD1 (5 bases). CDR3 length equals 13 residues. Deletions cut 3 bases from V and 4 bases from J, with 12 bases between. Germline assignment: CDR1 GTSNPN and CDR2 SVGIG (reference sequence). In DNA form, the CDR3 reads TGTGCCTGGAGAGGCAGGGTCGGCACTGAAGCTTTCTTT. Its translation: CAWRGRVGTEAFF.

A single count supports this clone. The chain employs TRBV6-5 and TRBJ2-3; TRBD2 might be the D (6 bases). CDR1 is MNHEY and CDR2 is SVGAGI in the germline V gene. This CDR3 region has 11 residues. V lost 9 bases and J 8 bases, leaving 12 bases between the germline ends. The CDR3 DNA reads as TGTGCCAGTTTGGACTACCTTACGCAGTATTTT. Protein product: CASLDYLTQYF.

This rearrangement joins TRBV7-9 to TRBJ1-1; a possible D gene is TRBD1 (5 bases). V was clipped by 1 base and J by 0 bases, with 12 bases between them. This CDR3 comprises 16 residues. Germline lookup yields CDR1 SEHNR and CDR2 FQNEAQ (reference sequence). In DNA, the CDR3 is TGTGCCAGCAGCTTAGGAGCGGGGGGTATGAACACTGAAGCTTTCTTT. As protein: CASSLGAGGMNTEAFF. The full variable domain, in which reference TRBV7-9 and TRBJ1-1 provide the parts outside the CDR3, is DTGVSQNPRHKITKRGQNVTFRCDPISEHNRLYWYRQTLGQGPEFLTYFQNEAQLEKSRLLSDRFSAERPKGSFSTLEIQRTEQGDSAMYLCASSLGAGGMNTEAFFGQGTRLTVV.

This clone has just a few counts. The chain employs TRBV4-2 and TRBJ2-2; D may be TRBD1 (7 bases). The CDR3 is made up of 16 amino acids. Germline V CDR1 and CDR2: LGHNA, YNFKEQ. V was shortened by 1 base and J by 4 bases, with 13 bases between the two germline ends. For the CDR3, the DNA is TGTGCCAGCAGCCAAGGGGGGCAGGGGGGCACCGGGGAGCTGTTTTTT. It encodes CASSQGGQGGTGELFF.

This rearrangement joins TRBV18 to TRBJ2-2; the match to TRBD2 covers 9 bases. The V gene's germline CDR1 is KGHSH and CDR2 LQKENI. The V gene end was trimmed by 6 bases and the J gene end by 2 bases; junction bases not matched to a gene: 7. The CDR3 is made up of 16 amino acids. This chain's CDR3 is CASSRTSDINTGELFF. The CDR3 coding sequence is TGTGCCAGCTCGCGGACTAGCGATATAAACACCGGGGAGCTGTTTTTT.

The chain uses TRBV6-5 and TRBJ1-4, with D hard to call. Per the germline V gene, CDR1 is MNHEY and CDR2 is SVGAGI. Trimming took off 0 bases at V and 7 bases at J, with 12 bases between the two ends. This CDR3 is 15 amino acids long. The CDR3 here is CASSYSTLAGEKLFF. The CDR3 DNA reads as TGTGCCAGCAGTTACTCGACCCTAGCCGGTGAAAAACTGTTTTTT.

Here the CDR3 DNA reads TGTGCCAGCAGTAACGGACAGGGCGGGGAAAAACTGTTTTTT. It translates to CASSNGQGGEKLFF. The J gene is TRBJ1-4, the V gene TRBV6-5; TRBD1 matches 8 bases. In germline, CDR1 is MNHEY, CDR2 SVGAGI. CDR3 length: 14 residues. The V gene end was trimmed by 5 bases and the J gene end by 8 bases; junction bases not matched to a gene: 7.

A few counts support this clone. The chain is built from TRBV28 and TRBJ2-5, with unresolved D. With 4 bases removed from V and 2 bases from J, the gap between germline ends came to 20 bases. This CDR3 contains 17 residues. Germline V gene lookup returns CDR1 MDHEN and CDR2 SYDVKM. CDR3 bases: TGTGCCAGCAGTTCTGACCAAAATAACGACTTTCAAGAGACCCAGTACTTC. Translating gives CASSSDQNNDFQETQYF.

This chain uses TRBV9 with TRBJ2-2; the match to TRBD2 covers 12 bases. Germline V CDR1 and CDR2: SGDLS, YYNGEE. J gave up 4 bases and V 5 bases, and 12 bases lay outside the gene matches. The CDR3 contains 18 residues. CDR3 bases: TGTGCCAGCAGTCTCCGGGCTAGCGGGGGGGCATCCACCGGGGAGCTGTTTTTT. Amino acid sequence: CASSLRASGGASTGELFF. Complete variable domain (other parts from reference TRBV9 and TRBJ2-2): DSGVTQTPKHLITATGQRVTLRCSPRSGDLSVYWYQQSLDQGLQFLIQYYNGEERAKGNILERFSAQQFPDLHSELNLSSLELGDSALYFCASSLRASGGASTGELFFGEGSRLTVL.

CDR3 protein: CAISRRMNTEAFF. CDR3 sequence (DNA): TGTGCCATCTCGAGGCGGATGAACACTGAAGCTTTCTTT. V is TRBV7-2 and J is TRBJ1-1, with D uncertain. Germline V CDR1 and CDR2: SGHTA, FQGNSA. Trimming left V 10 bases short and J 0 bases short, with 12 bases between. The length of the CDR3 is 13 residues. Using reference TRBV7-2 and TRBJ1-1 for the parts outside the CDR3, the full variable domain is GAGVSQSPSNKVTEKGKDVELRCDPISGHTALYWYRQSLGQGLEFLIYFQGNSAPDKSGLPSDRFSAERTGGSVSTLTIQRTQQEDSAVYLCAISRRMNTEAFFGQGTRLTVV.

The chain joins TRBV19 to TRBJ1-5; 10 nucleotides align to TRBD1. This CDR3 comprises 17 residues. Germline V gene data show CDR1 as LNHDA and CDR2 as SQIVND (reference sequence). V was clipped by 5 bases and J by 4 bases; unmatched bases: 11. CDR3 nucleotide sequence: TGTGCCAGTAGTGGTACATTGGGACAGGGGAGGAATCAGCCCCAGCATTTT. Translating it yields CASSGTLGQGRNQPQHF.

This chain joins TRBV9 and TRBJ2-2; D gene uncertain. V gave up 0 bases and J gave up 3 bases, with 9 bases separating them. CDR3 size: 15 residues. Germline V lookup: CDR1 SGDLS, CDR2 YYNGEE. The CDR3 here is CASSVASRDTGELFF. The DNA for the CDR3 is TGTGCCAGCAGCGTAGCTAGTCGGGACACCGGGGAGCTGTTTTTT.

This chain links TRBV3-1 (or the pseudogene TRBV3-2) with TRBJ2-7; TRBD1 aligns across 10 bases. Germline-derived CDR1 and CDR2 are LGHDT and YNNKEL (reference sequence). V lost 4 bases to trimming and J lost 0 bases; unmatched junction nucleotides: 3. The CDR3 consists of 15 residues. The CDR3 region is CASSLRDRGSYEQYF. As DNA, the CDR3 is TGTGCCAGCAGCCTCCGGGACAGGGGCTCCTACGAGCAGTACTTC.

About this clone itself: At one of its ends the junction is not consistent with the germline gene, which may arise from a read error. This chain links TRBV30 with TRBJ2-1, with TRBD2 identical over 9 bases. This CDR3 is built from 13 residues. Germline CDR1 GTSNPN, CDR2 SVGIG (reference sequence). CDR3: CAWDPGGGGAPIF. Written as DNA, the CDR3 is TGTGCCTGGGATCCCGGCGGCGGGGGGGCCCCGATCTTC.

The V call is TRBV4-3, the J call TRBJ2-1, with TRBD2 matching over 10 bases. Looked up from germline, CDR1 is LGHNA and CDR2 is YSLEER. The ends lost 1 base at V and 6 bases at J; junction bases unmatched: 3. The CDR3 consists of 15 residues. The CDR3 here is CASSQGASGGNEQFF. The CDR3 DNA reads TGCGCCAGCAGCCAAGGGGCTAGCGGGGGCAATGAGCAGTTCTTC.

The chain uses TRBV30 and TRBJ1-1; D is perhaps TRBD1 (5 bases). The CDR3 spans 14 residues. Germline V lookup: CDR1 GTSNPN, CDR2 SVGIG (reference sequence). V was pared by 0 bases and J by 13 bases, with 21 bases between. CDR3 region: CAWSVGRTGAWDFF. Here the CDR3 DNA reads TGTGCCTGGAGTGTAGGGAGGACCGGGGCTTGGGATTTCTTT.